This paragraph reports one TCR beta chain. The sample is drawn from a study of blood T cell repertoires in COVID-19. TCRdb's table, derived via immunoSEQ multiplex PCR, lists solely in-frame clones and lacks some. Of 140,000 to 150,000 clones listed, approximately 80% are singletons. In germline, CDR1 is LNHDA, CDR2 SQIVND (reference sequence). Between the trimmed V and J ends, which lost 6 bases and 1 base, there was a span of 16 bases. CDR3 length: 16 residues. The source is a human donor in a cohort sampled during active COVID-19. Sequencing used peripheral blood. The chain is built from TRBV19 and TRBJ1-5; perhaps TRBD1 as D (6 bases). The CDR3 coding sequence is TGTGCCAGTAGCAGGATGGGGGCGGAAAGCAATCAGCCCCAGCATTTT. Protein product: CASSRMGAESNQPQHF.